This T cell receptor (beta chain) is from a study of blood T cell repertoires in COVID-19. This CDR3 has 20 amino acids. V dropped 5 bases and J dropped 1; count of bases not matched to a gene: 15. In germline, CDR1 is MNHEY, CDR2 SMNVEV (reference sequence). The data were produced by immunoSEQ multiplex PCR, yet TCRdb's version contains in-frame clones alone and is incomplete. The sample contains around 200,000 clones, just under 90% of which appear only once. The sample comprised PBMCs or T cells enriched from blood (not recorded which). This chain connects TRBV27 to TRBJ2-4; 12 positions match TRBD2. The receptor comes from a man younger than 40 who had recovered from COVID-19. The CDR3 here is CASSKTGLAGPNSAKNIQYF. The CDR3 DNA follows: TGTGCCAGCAGTAAAACTGGACTAGCGGGGCCTAATAGCGCCAAAAACATTCAGTACTTC.